This T cell receptor (beta chain) was sequenced in a study of identical twins. Study results and caveats: When twins shared out-of-frame alpha sequences, those sequences had excess low generation probability. Conclusions were based on cross-sectional statistical analysis, without following the same donors. Insertions were fewer in abundant cord blood beta clonotypes, whereas memory repertoires showed none of this pattern.

This CDR3 is 14 amino acids long. V lost 6 bases and J lost 0, with 10 bases in between. Germline V lookup: CDR1 ENHRY, CDR2 SYGVKD. This clonotype showed up just a few times. What it binds is not known. Unique molecular identifiers were present on the cDNA, and a universal primer site came from template switching. TCRdb itself ran the 5' RACE reads through MiXCR, one entry per CDR3 protein. The sample records around 470,000 distinct CDR3 sequences, approximately 15% being singletons. This same sample was also part of a study on yellow fever vaccine responses in identical twins.

The material sequenced was CD4+ T cells sorted from blood. The sequence derives from a woman aged 18-35 years in good health. The chain employs TRBV10-3 and TRBJ2-3, with D perhaps matching TRBD1 or TRBD2 (5 bases each). The CDR3 loop reads CAISQRDSTDTQYF. As DNA, the CDR3 is TGTGCCATCAGCCAACGGGACAGCACAGATACGCAGTATTTT.